This T cell receptor beta chain was recovered during a study of T cell changes during pregnancy in multiple sclerosis. The CDR3 loop spans 14 amino acids. With 2 bases removed from V and 1 base from J, the gap between germline ends came to 7 bases. CDR1 and CDR2 from the germline V gene are MNHNY and SVGAGI (reference sequence). Clones were read by immunoSEQ multiplex PCR, and TCRdb kept only the in-frame ones, dropping some. The repertoire holds about 94,000 clones, with roughly 92% as singletons. This rearrangement joins TRBV6-6 to TRBJ2-3; D not certain. The starting material was peripheral blood, obtained after pregnancy. The clonotype was recovered from a female donor with multiple sclerosis, enrolled in a pregnancy study. This chain's CDR3 is CASSYTRGTDTQYF. The CDR3 bases are TGTGCCAGCAGTTACACTCGGGGCACAGATACGCAGTATTTT.